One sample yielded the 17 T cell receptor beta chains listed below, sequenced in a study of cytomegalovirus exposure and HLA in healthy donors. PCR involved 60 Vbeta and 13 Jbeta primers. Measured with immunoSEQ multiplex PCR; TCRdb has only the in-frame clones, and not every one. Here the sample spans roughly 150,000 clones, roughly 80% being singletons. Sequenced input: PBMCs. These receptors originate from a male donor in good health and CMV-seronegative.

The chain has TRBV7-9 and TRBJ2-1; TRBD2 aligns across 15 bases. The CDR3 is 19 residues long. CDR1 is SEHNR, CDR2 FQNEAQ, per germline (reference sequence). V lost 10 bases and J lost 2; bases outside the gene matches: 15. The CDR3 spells CATTASGLAGGGTYNEQFF. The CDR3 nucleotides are TGTGCCACCACAGCTTCGGGACTAGCGGGAGGTGGGACCTACAATGAGCAGTTCTTC.

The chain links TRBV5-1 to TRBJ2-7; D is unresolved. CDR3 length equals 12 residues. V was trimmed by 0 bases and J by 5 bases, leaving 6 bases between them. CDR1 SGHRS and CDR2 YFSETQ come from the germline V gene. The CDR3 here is CASSLDRHEQYF. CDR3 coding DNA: TGCGCCAGCAGCTTGGACAGACACGAGCAGTACTTC. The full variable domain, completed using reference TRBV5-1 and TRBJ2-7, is KAGVTQTPRYLIKTRGQQVTLSCSPISGHRSVSWYQQTPGQGLQFLFEYFSETQRNKGNFPGRFSGRQFSNSRSEMNVSTLELGDSALYLCASSLDRHEQYFGPGTRLTVT.

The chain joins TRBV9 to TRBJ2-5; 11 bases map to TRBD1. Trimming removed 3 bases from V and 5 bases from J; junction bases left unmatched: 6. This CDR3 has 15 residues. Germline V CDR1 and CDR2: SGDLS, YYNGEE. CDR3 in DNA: TGTGCCAGCAGCGCGAGGACAGGGGGCTACGAGACCCAGTACTTC. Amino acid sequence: CASSARTGGYETQYF.

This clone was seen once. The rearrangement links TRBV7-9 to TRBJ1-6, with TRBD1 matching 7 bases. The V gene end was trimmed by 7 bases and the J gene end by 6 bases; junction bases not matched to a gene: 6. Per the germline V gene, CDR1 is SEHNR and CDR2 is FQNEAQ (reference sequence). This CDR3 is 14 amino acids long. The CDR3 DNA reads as TGTGCCAGCAACCAGCAGGGGGTTAATTCACCCCTCCACTTT. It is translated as CASNQQGVNSPLHF.

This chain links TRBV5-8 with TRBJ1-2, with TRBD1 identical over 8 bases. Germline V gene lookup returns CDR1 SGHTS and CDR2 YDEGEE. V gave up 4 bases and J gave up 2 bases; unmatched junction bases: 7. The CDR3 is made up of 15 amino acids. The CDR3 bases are TGTGCCAGCAGCACGACAGGGGCAAGGAACTATGGCTACACCTTC. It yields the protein CASSTTGARNYGYTF.

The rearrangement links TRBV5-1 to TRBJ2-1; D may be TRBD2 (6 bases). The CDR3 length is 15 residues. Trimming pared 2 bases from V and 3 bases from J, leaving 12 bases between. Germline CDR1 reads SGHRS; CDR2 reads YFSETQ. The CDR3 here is CASSFVAGGYNEQFF. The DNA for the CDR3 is TGCGCCAGCAGCTTCGTCGCCGGGGGCTACAATGAGCAGTTCTTC.

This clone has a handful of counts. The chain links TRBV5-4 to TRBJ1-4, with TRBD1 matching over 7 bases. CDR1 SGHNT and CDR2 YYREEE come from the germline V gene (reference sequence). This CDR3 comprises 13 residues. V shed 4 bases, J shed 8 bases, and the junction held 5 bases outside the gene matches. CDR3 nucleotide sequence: TGTGCCAGCAGCCGTGGGACAGCAGAAAAACTGTTTTTT. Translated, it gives CASSRGTAEKLFF.

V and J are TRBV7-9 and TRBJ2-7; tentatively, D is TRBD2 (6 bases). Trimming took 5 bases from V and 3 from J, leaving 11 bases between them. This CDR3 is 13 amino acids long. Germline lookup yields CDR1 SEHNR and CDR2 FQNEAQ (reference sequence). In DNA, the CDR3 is TGTGCCAGCAGCCCCGGGACTTACTACGAGCAGTACTTC. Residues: CASSPGTYYEQYF.

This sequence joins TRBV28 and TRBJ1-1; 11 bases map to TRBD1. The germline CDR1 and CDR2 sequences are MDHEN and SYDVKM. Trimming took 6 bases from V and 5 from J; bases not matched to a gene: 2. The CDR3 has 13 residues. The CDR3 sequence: CASRGQGETEAFF. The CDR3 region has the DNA TGTGCCAGCAGGGGACAGGGGGAGACTGAAGCTTTCTTT.

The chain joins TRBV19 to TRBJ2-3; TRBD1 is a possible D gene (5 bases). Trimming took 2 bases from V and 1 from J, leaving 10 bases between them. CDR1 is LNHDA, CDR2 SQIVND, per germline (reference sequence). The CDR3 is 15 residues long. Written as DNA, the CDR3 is TGTGCCAGTAGTATATATATGGGGCGCACAGATACGCAGTATTTT. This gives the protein CASSIYMGRTDTQYF.

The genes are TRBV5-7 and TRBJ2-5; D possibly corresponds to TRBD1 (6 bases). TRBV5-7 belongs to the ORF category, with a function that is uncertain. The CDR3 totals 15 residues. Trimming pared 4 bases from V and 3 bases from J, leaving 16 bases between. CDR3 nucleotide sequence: TGTGCCAGCAGCGTGGCGAGGACAGCAAAAGAGACCCAGTACTTC. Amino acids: CASSVARTAKETQYF.

CDR3 residues: CASSLSGTRLNTIYF. CDR3 nucleotide sequence: TGTGCCAGCTCACTATCCGGGACTCGCCTGAACACCATATATTTT. The rearrangement links TRBV18 to TRBJ1-3; D possibly corresponds to TRBD1 (5 bases). V was trimmed by 4 bases and J by 7 bases, leaving 17 bases between them. Germline V lookup: CDR1 KGHSH, CDR2 LQKENI. CDR3 length: 15 residues.

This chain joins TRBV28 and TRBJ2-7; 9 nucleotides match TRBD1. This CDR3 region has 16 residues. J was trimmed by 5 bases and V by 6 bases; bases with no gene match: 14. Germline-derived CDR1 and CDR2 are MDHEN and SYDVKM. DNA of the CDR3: TGTGCCAGCAGCCGAAGCTCCGGGACAGGGCTCCACGAGCAGTACTTC. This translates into CASSRSSGTGLHEQYF.

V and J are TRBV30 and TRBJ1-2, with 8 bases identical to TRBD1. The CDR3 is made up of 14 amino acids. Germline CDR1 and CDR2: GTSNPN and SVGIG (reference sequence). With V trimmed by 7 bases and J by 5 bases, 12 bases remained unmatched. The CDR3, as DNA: TGTGCCTTAGGGACAGGCGCCGGCGGGTATGGCTACACCTTC. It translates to CALGTGAGGYGYTF.

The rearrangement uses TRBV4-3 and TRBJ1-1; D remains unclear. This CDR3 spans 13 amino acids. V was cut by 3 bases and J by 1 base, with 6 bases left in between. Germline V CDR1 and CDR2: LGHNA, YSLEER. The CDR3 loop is CASSHAGNTEAFF. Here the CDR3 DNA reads TGCGCCAGCAGCCATGCCGGGAACACTGAAGCTTTCTTT.

The CDR3 sequence is CASSSTGGSPFVAFF. CDR3 in DNA: TGTGCCAGCAGCTCCACAGGGGGCTCACCCTTTGTGGCTTTCTTT. This chain uses TRBV7-2 with TRBJ1-1, with 9 bases lining up with TRBD1. The CDR3 runs to 15 residues. The germline CDR1 and CDR2 sequences are SGHTA and FQGNSA. V dropped 4 bases and J dropped 11; count of bases not matched to a gene: 14. Complete variable domain (other parts from reference TRBV7-2 and TRBJ1-1): GAGVSQSPSNKVTEKGKDVELRCDPISGHTALYWYRQSLGQGLEFLIYFQGNSAPDKSGLPSDRFSAERTGGSVSTLTIQRTQQEDSAVYLCASSSTGGSPFVAFFGQGTRLTVV.

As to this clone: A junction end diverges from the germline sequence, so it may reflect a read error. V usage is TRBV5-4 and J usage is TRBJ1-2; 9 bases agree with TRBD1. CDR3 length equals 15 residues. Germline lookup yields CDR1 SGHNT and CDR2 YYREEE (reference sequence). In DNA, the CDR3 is TGTGCCAGCAGTTTGGGCGCACAGGGGGCGGATGGCTACACCTTC. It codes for CASSLGAQGADGYTF.